The 29 T cell receptor beta chains below were found in one sample sequenced in a study of early T cells in non-severe SARS-CoV-2 infection. From the 5' RACE reads, TCRdb called clonotypes with MiXCR, one entry per CDR3 protein. The sample contains 55,000 to 70,000 distinct CDR3 sequences, under 13% of which appear only once. Specimen: whole blood. The receptor set was obtained from an adult who was a healthcare worker with PCR-confirmed SARS-CoV-2 infection or an uninfected control (not recorded which).

The sample holds many counts of this clonotype. The chain recombines TRBV7-8 with TRBJ1-5; D uncertain. Germline V gene lookup returns CDR1 SGHVS and CDR2 FQNEAQ. Trimming took off 5 bases at V and 7 bases at J, with 9 bases between the two ends. The CDR3 is 12 amino acids. The CDR3 region is CASSPTQQPQHF. The CDR3 nucleotides read TGTGCCAGCAGCCCGACCCAGCAGCCCCAGCATTTT.

This clonotype was counted between two and nine times. J is TRBJ2-7 and V is TRBV19; tentatively, D is TRBD2 (6 bases). The V gene lost 6 bases and the J gene lost 3 bases, with 12 bases spanning the gap. The length of the CDR3 is 13 residues. Looked up from germline, CDR1 is LNHDA and CDR2 is SQIVND (reference sequence). In DNA form, the CDR3 reads TGTGCCAGTAGAAGATGGGGGGACTACGAGCAGTACTTC. Its translation: CASRRWGDYEQYF. The complete variable domain, with remaining parts taken from reference TRBV19 and TRBJ2-7, reads DGGITQSPKYLFRKEGQNVTLSCEQNLNHDAMYWYRQDPGQGLRLIYYSQIVNDFQKGDIAEGYSVSREKKESFPLTVTSAQKNPTAFYLCASRRWGDYEQYFGPGTRLTVT.

This clonotype has ten or more counts. The chain has TRBV6-6 and TRBJ2-3; D may be TRBD2 (5 bases). V was cut by 6 bases and J by 0 bases, with 16 bases left in between. Germline V lookup: CDR1 MNHNY, CDR2 SVGAGI (reference sequence). The CDR3 is made up of 16 amino acids. This CDR3 is CASSRGTHSSTDTQYF. The CDR3 DNA sequence: TGTGCCAGCAGCCGGGGTACCCATTCTAGCACAGATACGCAGTATTTT.

The table lists this clonotype with a few counts. V gene TRBV5-1 combines with J gene TRBJ2-1; D gene uncertain. V lost 0 bases to trimming and J lost 0 bases, with 10 bases between them. CDR3 length: 16 residues. Germline V gives CDR1 SGHRS, CDR2 YFSETQ. CDR3 coding DNA: TGCGCCAGCAGCTTGGACCCTAGAAGCTCCTACAATGAGCAGTTCTTC. As protein: CASSLDPRSSYNEQFF. Combining the CDR3 with reference TRBV5-1 and TRBJ2-1 gives the whole variable domain KAGVTQTPRYLIKTRGQQVTLSCSPISGHRSVSWYQQTPGQGLQFLFEYFSETQRNKGNFPGRFSGRQFSNSRSEMNVSTLELGDSALYLCASSLDPRSSYNEQFFGPGTRLTVL.

The genes are TRBV28 and TRBJ1-1; 7 nucleotides align to TRBD1. The CDR3 extends over 13 amino acids. With 3 bases clipped from V and 8 bases from J, the junction kept 6 bases outside the gene matches. Germline lookup yields CDR1 MDHEN and CDR2 SYDVKM. The CDR3 nucleotides read TGTGCCAGCAGTTTCCGACAGGGAGGGGAAGCTTTCTTT. It specifies CASSFRQGGEAFF.

This clonotype has a handful of counts. V and J are TRBV20-1 and TRBJ2-1; tentatively, D is TRBD2 (6 bases). Trimming cost V 1 base and J 7 bases, with 17 bases left between them. Germline CDR1 is DFQATT and CDR2 is SNEGSKA (reference sequence). This CDR3 comprises 15 residues. The CDR3 nucleotides read TGCAGTGCTAGAGGGGCTAGCGTGTATACAAATGAGCAGTTCTTC. It translates to CSARGASVYTNEQFF.

There are a few counts of this clonotype. This chain joins TRBV7-9 and TRBJ1-3; D remains unclear. The V end was cut by 1 base, the J end by 4 bases, with 5 bases between. The CDR3 has 13 residues. The germline V gene has CDR1 SEHNR and CDR2 FQNEAQ (reference sequence). This CDR3 is CASSLGEGNTIYF. DNA for the CDR3: TGTGCCAGCAGCTTAGGGGAAGGAAACACCATATATTTT.

The chain links TRBV12-3 or TRBV12-4 to TRBJ1-5, with D maybe TRBD1 (5 bases). Trimming pared 5 bases from V and 5 bases from J, leaving 16 bases between. The length of the CDR3 is 15 residues. As DNA, the CDR3 is TGTGCCAGCAGTCCCTCGGGGGGGAGGCATCAGCCCCAGCATTTT. This codes for CASSPSGGRHQPQHF.

The table lists this clonotype with many counts. The chain is built from TRBV4-2 and TRBJ2-1; no clear D gene. Germline V CDR1 and CDR2: LGHNA, YNFKEQ. The ends were cut back, 0 bases at V and 0 bases at J, with 15 bases in the middle. CDR3 size: 18 residues. The DNA of the CDR3 is TGTGCCAGCAGCCAAGATCCCGCACCCCTCAGCTCCTACAATGAGCAGTTCTTC. Protein: CASSQDPAPLSSYNEQFF.

The chain recombines TRBV12-5 with TRBJ1-1; TRBD1 is a possible D gene (5 bases). The CDR3 consists of 13 residues. Germline V lookup: CDR1 LGHNT, CDR2 FRNRAP. Trimming shortened V by 6 bases and J by 5 bases, and 13 bases separated the two germline ends. CDR3 sequence reads: CASGRDGGTEAFF. The DNA of the CDR3 is TGTGCTAGTGGCAGGGACGGCGGGACTGAAGCTTTCTTT.

This clonotype was found a few times. V usage is TRBV9 and J usage is TRBJ1-3; D unresolved. This CDR3 is 13 amino acids long. Between the trimmed V and J ends, which lost 0 bases and 9 bases, there was a span of 10 bases. The germline V gene has CDR1 SGDLS and CDR2 YYNGEE. CDR3 residues: CASSVGGQPTIYF. CDR3 DNA sequence: TGTGCCAGCAGCGTAGGAGGGCAACCCACCATATATTTT.

The chain has TRBV28 and TRBJ2-2; 9 bases map to TRBD1. The CDR3 runs to 20 residues. J lost 9 bases, V lost 8 bases, and 28 bases had no gene match. Germline V gene data show CDR1 as MDHEN and CDR2 as SYDVKM. This chain's CDR3 is CASFPGQGGLSGPLTWELFF. Here the CDR3 DNA reads TGTGCCAGCTTCCCGGGACAGGGAGGGCTGTCAGGTCCCCTCACTTGGGAGCTGTTTTTT.

The chain links TRBV30 to TRBJ2-7, with a tentative D call TRBD2 (5 bases). Germline values: CDR1 GTSNPN, CDR2 SVGIG (reference sequence). CDR3 length equals 12 residues. The V end was cut by 2 bases, the J end by 4 bases, with 9 bases between. The CDR3 DNA sequence: TGTGCCTGGAGTTACGGGAATTACGAGCAGTACTTC. This gives the protein CAWSYGNYEQYF. Looking up the rest from reference TRBV30 and TRBJ2-7 gives the full variable domain: SQTIHQWPATLVQPVGSPLSLECTVEGTSNPNLYWYRQAAGRGLQLLFYSVGIGQISSEVPQNLSASRPQDRQFILSSKKLLLSDSGFYLCAWSYGNYEQYFGPGTRLTVT.

This clonotype has more than one count but fewer than ten. Here the CDR3 reads CASSVGPTSTDTQYF. Here the CDR3 DNA reads TGTGCCAGCAGTGTGGGGCCCACTAGCACAGATACGCAGTATTTT. The chain has TRBV6-1 and TRBJ2-3, with D possibly TRBD1 on 5 matching bases. The germline V gene has CDR1 MNHNS and CDR2 SASEGT. Trimming pared 4 bases from V and 0 bases from J, leaving 11 bases between. CDR3 size: 15 residues.

This clonotype was recorded many times. The chain is built from TRBV28 and TRBJ2-1, with 9 bases lining up with TRBD1. Germline V gene data show CDR1 as MDHEN and CDR2 as SYDVKM. The CDR3 totals 14 residues. J was trimmed by 8 bases and V by 5 bases; bases with no gene match: 7. For the CDR3, the DNA is TGTGCCAGCAGTAACCGGGACAGGGCCGATGAGCAGTTCTTC. Translation gives CASSNRDRADEQFF. Looking up the rest from reference TRBV28 and TRBJ2-1 gives the full variable domain: DVKVTQSSRYLVKRTGEKVFLECVQDMDHENMFWYRQDPGLGLRLIYFSYDVKMKEKGDIPEGYSVSREKKERFSLILESASTNQTSMYLCASSNRDRADEQFFGPGTRLTVL.

This clonotype has more than one count but fewer than ten. V and J are TRBV7-2 and TRBJ2-2; 7 bases are a match to TRBD2. CDR3 length: 15 residues. The germline V gene has CDR1 SGHTA and CDR2 FQGNSA. After removal of 5 bases from V and 0 bases from J, the junction contained 3 bases not matched to a gene. CDR3 sequence (DNA): TGTGCCAGCAGCCTTAGCGGGTCGAACACCGGGGAGCTGTTTTTT. This gives the protein CASSLSGSNTGELFF.

The sample holds a few counts of this clonotype. The rearrangement links TRBV5-1 to TRBJ2-7; 7 positions match TRBD1. Trimming took 3 bases from V and 1 from J; bases not matched to a gene: 4. CDR3 length equals 14 residues. The V gene's germline CDR1 is SGHRS and CDR2 YFSETQ. The CDR3 reads CASSYSQGSYEQYF. CDR3 nucleotide sequence: TGCGCCAGCAGCTACTCACAGGGGTCCTACGAGCAGTACTTC.

Ten or more counts support this clonotype. The genes are TRBV5-6 and TRBJ1-1; 10 bases fit TRBD1. Looked up from germline, CDR1 is SGHDT and CDR2 is YYEEEE. The CDR3 runs to 15 residues. The V segment lost 3 bases and the J segment 5 bases; nucleotides outside the gene matches: 7. CDR3: CASSWGPGQGTEAFF. CDR3 in DNA: TGTGCCAGCAGCTGGGGACCGGGACAGGGGACTGAAGCTTTCTTT.

The chain has TRBV4-3 and TRBJ2-4; D not resolved. In germline, CDR1 is LGHNA, CDR2 YSLEER. The CDR3 covers 13 residues. Trimming left V 1 base short and J 6 bases short, with 7 bases between. The DNA for the CDR3 is TGCGCCAGCAGCCAAGCTACAGCAAACATTCAGTACTTC. Amino acids: CASSQATANIQYF.

The chain has TRBV18 and TRBJ1-1; 9 bases are a match to TRBD1. V trimming: 5 bases; J trimming: 3 bases; junction bases outside the gene matches: 4. The CDR3 has 14 residues. Germline CDR1 KGHSH, CDR2 LQKENI. The chain's CDR3 is CASSGQGSYTEAFF. In nucleotides, the CDR3 is TGTGCCAGCTCAGGACAGGGGTCATACACTGAAGCTTTCTTT. Full variable domain (rest looked up from reference TRBV18 and TRBJ1-1): NAGVMQNPRHLVRRRGQEARLRCSPMKGHSHVYWYRQLPEEGLKFMVYLQKENIIDESGMPKERFSAEFPKEGPSILRIQQVVRGDSAAYFCASSGQGSYTEAFFGQGTRLTVV.

The chain recombines TRBV4-2 with TRBJ1-2, with D unresolved. Between the trimmed V and J ends, which lost 2 bases and 4 bases, there was a span of 14 bases. The CDR3 extends over 15 amino acids. CDR1 is LGHNA, CDR2 YNFKEQ, per germline. CDR3 in amino acids: CASSQTDPIPYGYTF. In DNA, the CDR3 is TGTGCCAGCAGCCAAACAGATCCCATACCCTATGGCTACACCTTC.

The chain couples TRBV4-1 to TRBJ1-5; tentatively, D is TRBD1 (6 bases). CDR3 length: 13 amino acids. V lost 3 bases, J lost 4 bases, and 7 bases lay in between. Germline lookup yields CDR1 MGHRA and CDR2 YSYEKL. The CDR3 coding sequence is TGCGCCAGCAGCCAGGACAGAAATCAGCCCCAGCATTTT. Protein product: CASSQDRNQPQHF.

The chain employs TRBV5-1 and TRBJ2-5; D might be TRBD2 (5 bases). This CDR3 region has 13 residues. The V gene lost 0 bases and the J gene lost 3 bases, with 6 bases spanning the gap. CDR1 and CDR2 (germline): SGHRS, YFSETQ. The CDR3 region has the DNA TGCGCCAGCAGCTTGGGGGGAGAAGAGACCCAGTACTTC. Encoded protein: CASSLGGEETQYF.

The gene calls are TRBV10-2 and TRBJ1-3; D may be TRBD1 (6 bases). Trimming removed 3 bases from V and 3 bases from J, with 15 bases in between. Germline V gene data show CDR1 as WSHSY and CDR2 as SAAADI. This CDR3 has 16 amino acids. The CDR3 reads CASSERNGGGGNTIYF. CDR3 in DNA: TGCGCCAGCAGTGAAAGGAATGGGGGCGGTGGAAACACCATATATTTT.

This clonotype was seen only once. The chain carries TRBV5-6 and TRBJ2-1; 13 positions match TRBD2. After removal of 3 bases from V and 3 bases from J, the junction contained 3 bases not matched to a gene. Per the germline V gene, CDR1 is SGHDT and CDR2 is YYEEEE. This CDR3 contains 16 residues. The CDR3 sequence is CASSWGLAGNYNEQFF. The DNA for the CDR3 is TGTGCCAGCAGCTGGGGACTAGCGGGGAACTACAATGAGCAGTTCTTC.

This clonotype has at least ten counts. The gene calls are TRBV6-1 and TRBJ1-3, with D possibly TRBD1 on 5 matching bases. CDR1 is MNHNS and CDR2 is SASEGT in the germline V gene. There are 15 residues in the CDR3. The V end lost 4 bases, the J end lost 4 bases, and 14 bases lay between the germline ends. CDR3 bases: TGTGCCAGCAGTGGCCAACGACAGCCCGGAAACACCATATATTTT. It yields the protein CASSGQRQPGNTIYF.

The rearrangement uses TRBV5-6 and TRBJ1-2, with D perhaps matching TRBD1 (6 bases). V was cut by 4 bases and J by 8 bases, with 15 bases left in between. The CDR3 spans 13 residues. From germline, CDR1 is SGHDT and CDR2 YYEEEE. As DNA, the CDR3 is TGTGCCAGCAGCCGTACAGGGACCGGGGGCTACACCTTC. Residues: CASSRTGTGGYTF.

CDR3 DNA sequence: TGTGCCAGCAGTTCCGGGACTAGCGGGAGAATTCTCCTAGAGGAGCAGTACTTC. This encodes CASSSGTSGRILLEEQYF. The rearrangement joins TRBV6-5 to TRBJ2-7; 14 bases are shared with TRBD2. The CDR3 spans 18 residues. CDR1 and CDR2 from the germline V gene are MNHEY and SVGAGI. V shed 4 bases, J shed 7 bases, and the junction held 15 bases outside the gene matches.

This clonotype was observed many times. This CDR3 reads CASSGGDDTQYF. The CDR3 DNA reads as TGTGCCAGCAGCGGAGGGGATGATACGCAGTATTTT. This chain joins TRBV11-2 and TRBJ2-3; perhaps TRBD2 as D (6 bases). The germline CDR1 and CDR2 sequences are SGHAT and FQNNGV. The V end was cut by 5 bases, the J end by 6 bases, with 9 bases between. The CDR3 extends over 12 amino acids.